These 14 T cell receptor beta chains share one sample of origin, sequenced in a study of early T cells in non-severe SARS-CoV-2 infection. TCRdb passed the 5' RACE reads through MiXCR, listing each CDR3 protein once. This sample has 20,000 to 25,000 distinct CDR3 sequences, with about 5% found just once. Source material: whole blood. The receptor set was obtained from an adult who was a healthcare worker with PCR-confirmed SARS-CoV-2 infection or an uninfected control (not recorded which).

Here the CDR3 DNA reads TGTGCCAGCAGCTTAGGCATCGGCACCGGGGAGCTGTTTTTT. Its protein is CASSLGIGTGELFF. This chain joins TRBV7-3 and TRBJ2-2; D is unclear. Germline V gene lookup returns CDR1 SGHTA and CDR2 FQGTGA. The CDR3 loop spans 14 amino acids. V gave up 2 bases and J gave up 4 bases, with 8 bases separating them.

In its sample, this clonotype was seen many times. V usage is TRBV23-1 and J usage is TRBJ2-4; 10 positions match TRBD1. TRBV23-1 is treated as an ORF (open reading frame) with a function not yet certain. V lost 8 bases and J lost 2; bases outside the gene matches: 6. CDR3 size: 15 residues. This chain's CDR3 is CASRRDRGTKNIQYF. Written as DNA, the CDR3 is TGCGCCAGCCGAAGGGACAGGGGAACCAAAAACATTCAGTACTTC.

The chain carries TRBV4-1 and TRBJ2-7; the D call may be TRBD1 or TRBD2 (5 bases each). Germline V lookup: CDR1 MGHRA, CDR2 YSYEKL. Trimming stripped 3 bases from V and 2 bases from J, with 14 bases between. The CDR3 covers 15 residues. The CDR3 protein is CASSQDAGTPYEQYF. CDR3 sequence (DNA): TGCGCCAGCAGCCAGGACGCCGGGACCCCCTACGAGCAGTACTTC.

This clonotype has a count of ten or more. The rearrangement uses TRBV5-1 and TRBJ2-1; no reliable D call. V lost 0 bases to trimming and J lost 0 bases, with 10 bases between them. Germline assignment: CDR1 SGHRS and CDR2 YFSETQ. The CDR3 loop spans 16 amino acids. The CDR3 DNA is TGCGCCAGCAGCTTGGGGGCCCTAAGCTCCTACAATGAGCAGTTCTTC. Its protein product is CASSLGALSSYNEQFF.

This clonotype was seen ten or more times. The chain joins TRBV10-1 to TRBJ1-3, with D tentatively TRBD1 (5 bases). The CDR3 is made up of 13 amino acids. V shed 10 bases and J shed 4 bases, with 14 bases lying between them. Per the germline V gene, CDR1 is WNHNN and CDR2 is SYGVQD (reference sequence). The chain's CDR3 is CAKPGRTGNTIYF. CDR3 sequence (DNA): TGCGCCAAACCGGGGCGGACAGGAAACACCATATATTTT.

This clonotype has ten or more counts. V and J are TRBV19 and TRBJ2-4, with 7 bases matching TRBD1. The V gene end was trimmed by 3 bases and the J gene end by 7 bases; junction bases not matched to a gene: 6. CDR1 and CDR2 from the germline V gene are LNHDA and SQIVND (reference sequence). The CDR3 length is 14 residues. CDR3 bases: TGTGCCAGTAGTATGCTTCAGGGGGTCAACATTCAGTACTTC. Its protein product is CASSMLQGVNIQYF.

Many counts were recorded for this clonotype. The chain recombines TRBV13 with TRBJ1-2, with 9 positions matching TRBD1. This CDR3 is 15 amino acids long. CDR1 is PRHDT and CDR2 is FYEKMQ in the germline V gene (reference sequence). V was clipped by 4 bases and J by 4 bases; unmatched bases: 7. CDR3 DNA sequence: TGTGCCAGCAGCTGGCGGGGACAGGGTAGCTATGGCTACACCTTC. Translation gives CASSWRGQGSYGYTF. The full variable domain, in which reference TRBV13 and TRBJ1-2 provide the parts outside the CDR3, is AAGVIQSPRHLIKEKRETATLKCYPIPRHDTVYWYQQGPGQDPQFLISFYEKMQSDKGSIPDRFSAQQFSDYHSELNMSSLELGDSALYFCASSWRGQGSYGYTFGSGTRLTVV.

This clonotype was observed a handful of times. This chain uses TRBV7-2 with TRBJ2-7; D uncertain. The CDR3 is 14 amino acids. The V end lost 5 bases, the J end lost 1 base, and 12 bases lay between the germline ends. Germline V lookup: CDR1 SGHTA, CDR2 FQGNSA. The CDR3 loop reads CASSPGPISYEQYF. CDR3 nucleotides: TGTGCCAGCAGCCCAGGCCCGATATCCTACGAGCAGTACTTC.

This clonotype was recorded at least ten times. The chain combines TRBV12-3 or TRBV12-4 with TRBJ2-2; D assignment may be TRBD1 or TRBD2 (5 bases each). Trimming removed 6 bases from V and 4 bases from J, with 15 bases in between. The CDR3 length is 15 residues. CDR3 DNA: TGTGCCAGCAGCATTGTTTCAGGGAGCACCGGGGAGCTGTTTTTT. Protein: CASSIVSGSTGELFF.

This clonotype was seen a handful of times. The chain uses TRBV2 and TRBJ2-7; no clear D. V gave up 4 bases and J gave up 7 bases, with 8 bases separating them. CDR3 length equals 11 residues. The germline V gene encodes CDR1 SNHLY and CDR2 FYNNEI. DNA for the CDR3: TGTGCCAGCAGTGTGCGAAGGGAGCAGTACTTC. Protein product: CASSVRREQYF.

This clonotype was observed at least ten times. The V gene is TRBV20-1, the J gene TRBJ2-1; TRBD2 matches 8 bases. The CDR3 totals 18 residues. The V and J ends lost 0 bases and 4 bases, in that order; junction bases with no gene match: 14. The germline gives CDR1 DFQATT, CDR2 SNEGSKA (reference sequence). The CDR3 DNA follows: TGCAGTGCTAGAGATCTTGAAATTTCCGGGACTAGTTACAATGAGCAGTTCTTC. Residues: CSARDLEISGTSYNEQFF.

This clonotype was recorded at least ten times. In DNA form, the CDR3 reads TGTGCCAGCTCACCATTGGGCGGCAGGGCCGGAAAAAACATTCAGTACTTC. Its protein product is CASSPLGGRAGKNIQYF. The chain has TRBV18 and TRBJ2-4; D is perhaps TRBD1 (5 bases). V lost 2 bases and J lost 4, with 18 bases in between. Germline lookup yields CDR1 KGHSH and CDR2 LQKENI. This CDR3 contains 17 residues.

This clonotype was observed many times. The chain recombines TRBV10-1 with TRBJ1-5; the D is unclear. Trimming removed 0 bases from V and 6 bases from J, with 6 bases in between. The CDR3 is 13 residues long. Germline CDR1 WNHNN, CDR2 SYGVQD (reference sequence). In DNA form, the CDR3 reads TGCGCCAGCAGTGAGTCAGGGATTCAGCCCCAGCATTTT. Amino acid sequence: CASSESGIQPQHF.

This clonotype was seen ten or more times. The V and J genes are TRBV7-8 and TRBJ1-6, with a possible D match to TRBD1 (6 bases). This CDR3 contains 13 residues. CDR1 is SGHVS and CDR2 is FQNEAQ in the germline V gene. The ends were cut back, 6 bases at V and 11 bases at J, with 14 bases in the middle. CDR3 loop: CASRNHRETPLHF. The CDR3 coding sequence is TGTGCCAGCAGAAACCACAGGGAGACACCCCTCCACTTT.